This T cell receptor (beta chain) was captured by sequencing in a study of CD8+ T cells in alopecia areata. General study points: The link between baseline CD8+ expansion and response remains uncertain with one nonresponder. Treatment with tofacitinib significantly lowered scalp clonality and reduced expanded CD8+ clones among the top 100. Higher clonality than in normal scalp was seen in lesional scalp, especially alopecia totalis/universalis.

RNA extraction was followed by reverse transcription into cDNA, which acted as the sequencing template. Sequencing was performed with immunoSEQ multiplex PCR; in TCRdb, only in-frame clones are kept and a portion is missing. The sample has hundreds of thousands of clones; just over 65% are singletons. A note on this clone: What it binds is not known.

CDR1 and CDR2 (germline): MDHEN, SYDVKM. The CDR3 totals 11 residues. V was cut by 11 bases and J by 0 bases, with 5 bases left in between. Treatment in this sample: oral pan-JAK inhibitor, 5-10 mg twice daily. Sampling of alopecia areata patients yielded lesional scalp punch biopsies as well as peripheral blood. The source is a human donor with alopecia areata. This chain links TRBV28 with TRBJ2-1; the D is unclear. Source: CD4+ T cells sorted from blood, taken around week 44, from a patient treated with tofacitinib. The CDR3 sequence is CASSSYNEQFF. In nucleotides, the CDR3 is TGTGCCTCTTCCTCCTACAATGAGCAGTTCTTC.